This T cell receptor beta chain was observed in a study of blood T cell repertoires in COVID-19. At the level of the study: Spain, Italy and the United States supplied samples that represented acute and convalescent COVID-19. T cells, B-cell-depleted T cells, or PBMCs provided the cDNA or gDNA that served as material.

Authors' processing steps: Amplifying reference gene primers gave estimates of nucleated cell counts. Sequencing was performed with immunoSEQ multiplex PCR; in TCRdb, only in-frame clones are kept and a portion is missing. From that table come the V and J calls and clone size; the DNA was used to work out D and trimming. The table lists more than 300,000 clones, 86% of them singletons. A few counts support this clone. The same CDR3 can be traced to other DNA sequences in this sample. The CDR3 contains 14 residues. Germline V gene sequence: CDR1 SGHRS, CDR2 YFSETQ. The V gene end was trimmed by 0 bases and the J gene end by 6 bases; junction bases not matched to a gene: 2.

This sequence originates from a woman aged 45-65 years with acute or convalescent COVID-19. The sample was peripheral blood. V and J are TRBV5-1 and TRBJ2-1, with TRBD1 matching over 8 bases. CDR3 DNA sequence: TGCGCCAGCAGCTTGGGCACAGGGGGCAATGAGCAGTTCTTC. It codes for CASSLGTGGNEQFF.